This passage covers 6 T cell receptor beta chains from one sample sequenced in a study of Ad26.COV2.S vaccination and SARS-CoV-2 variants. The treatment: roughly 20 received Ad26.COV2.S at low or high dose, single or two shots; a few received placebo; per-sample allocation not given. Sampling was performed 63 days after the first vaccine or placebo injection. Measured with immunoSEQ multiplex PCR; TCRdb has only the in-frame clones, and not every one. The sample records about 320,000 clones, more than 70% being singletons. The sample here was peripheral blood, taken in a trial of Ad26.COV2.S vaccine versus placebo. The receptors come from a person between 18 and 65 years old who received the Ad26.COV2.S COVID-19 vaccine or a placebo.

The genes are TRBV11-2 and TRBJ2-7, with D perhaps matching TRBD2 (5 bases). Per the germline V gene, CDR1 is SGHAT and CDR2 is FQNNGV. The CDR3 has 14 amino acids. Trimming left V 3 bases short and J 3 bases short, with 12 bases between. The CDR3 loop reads CASSFGGGDYEQYF. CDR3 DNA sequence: TGTGCCAGCAGCTTCGGAGGCGGAGACTACGAGCAGTACTTC.

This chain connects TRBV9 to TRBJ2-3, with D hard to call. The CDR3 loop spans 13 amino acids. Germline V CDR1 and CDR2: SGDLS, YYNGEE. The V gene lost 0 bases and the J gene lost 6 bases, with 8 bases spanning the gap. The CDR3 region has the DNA TGTGCCAGCAGCGTAGGAACGGTTGATACGCAGTATTTT. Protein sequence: CASSVGTVDTQYF.

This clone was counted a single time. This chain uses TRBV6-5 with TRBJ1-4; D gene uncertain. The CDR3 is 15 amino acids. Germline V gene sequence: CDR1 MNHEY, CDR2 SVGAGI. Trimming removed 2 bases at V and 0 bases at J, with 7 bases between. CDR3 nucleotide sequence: TGTGCCAGCAGTTACAGTCCTTCAACTAATGAAAAACTGTTTTTT. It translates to CASSYSPSTNEKLFF.

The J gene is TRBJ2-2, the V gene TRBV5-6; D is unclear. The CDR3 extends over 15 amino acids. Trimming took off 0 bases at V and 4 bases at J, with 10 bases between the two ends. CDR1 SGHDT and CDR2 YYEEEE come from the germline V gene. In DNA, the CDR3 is TGTGCCAGCAGCTTGGTAAAGGGTCCCACCGGGGAGCTGTTTTTT. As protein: CASSLVKGPTGELFF. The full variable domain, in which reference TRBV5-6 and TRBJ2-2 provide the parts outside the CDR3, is DAGVTQSPTHLIKTRGQQVTLRCSPKSGHDTVSWYQQALGQGPQFIFQYYEEEERQRGNFPDRFSGHQFPNYSSELNVNALLLGDSALYLCASSLVKGPTGELFFGEGSRLTVL.

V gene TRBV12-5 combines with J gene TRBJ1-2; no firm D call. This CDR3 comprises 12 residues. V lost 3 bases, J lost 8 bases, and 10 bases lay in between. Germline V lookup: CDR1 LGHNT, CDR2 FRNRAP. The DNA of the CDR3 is TGTGCTAGTGGTTTCGGGCGTGGGGGCTACACCTTC. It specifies CASGFGRGGYTF.

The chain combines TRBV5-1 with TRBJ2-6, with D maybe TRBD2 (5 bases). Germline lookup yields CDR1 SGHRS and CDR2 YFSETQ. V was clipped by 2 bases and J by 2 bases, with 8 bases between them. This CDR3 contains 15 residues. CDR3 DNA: TGCGCCAGCAGCTTATTGGGAGCTGGGGCCAACGTCCTGACTTTC. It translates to CASSLLGAGANVLTF.